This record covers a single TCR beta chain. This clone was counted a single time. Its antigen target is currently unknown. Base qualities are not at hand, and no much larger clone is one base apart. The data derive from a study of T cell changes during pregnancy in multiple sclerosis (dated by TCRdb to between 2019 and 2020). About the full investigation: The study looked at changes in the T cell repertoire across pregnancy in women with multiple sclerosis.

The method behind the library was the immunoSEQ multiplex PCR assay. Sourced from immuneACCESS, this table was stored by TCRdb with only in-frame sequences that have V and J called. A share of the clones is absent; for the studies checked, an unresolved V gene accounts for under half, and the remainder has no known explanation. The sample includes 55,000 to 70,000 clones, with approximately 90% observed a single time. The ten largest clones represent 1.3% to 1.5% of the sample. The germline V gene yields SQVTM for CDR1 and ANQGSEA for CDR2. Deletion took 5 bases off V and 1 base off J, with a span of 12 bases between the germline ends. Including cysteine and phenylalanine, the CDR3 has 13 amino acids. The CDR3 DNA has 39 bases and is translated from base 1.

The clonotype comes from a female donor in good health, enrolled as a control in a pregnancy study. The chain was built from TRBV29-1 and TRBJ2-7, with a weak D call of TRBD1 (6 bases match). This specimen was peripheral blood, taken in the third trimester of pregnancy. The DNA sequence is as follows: TGCAGCGTTTCGGCAGGGGAATCCTACGAGCAGTACTTC. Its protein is CSVSAGESYEQYF.